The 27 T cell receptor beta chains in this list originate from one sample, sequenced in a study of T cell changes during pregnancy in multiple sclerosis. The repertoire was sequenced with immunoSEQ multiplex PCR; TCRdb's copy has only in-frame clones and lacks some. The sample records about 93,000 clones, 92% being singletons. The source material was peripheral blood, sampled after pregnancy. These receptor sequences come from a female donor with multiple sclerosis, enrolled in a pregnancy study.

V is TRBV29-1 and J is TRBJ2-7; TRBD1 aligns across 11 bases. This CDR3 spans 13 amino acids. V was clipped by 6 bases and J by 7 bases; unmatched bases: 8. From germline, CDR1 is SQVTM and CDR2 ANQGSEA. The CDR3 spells CSVRGQGAREQYF. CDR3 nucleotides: TGCAGCGTAAGAGGACAGGGGGCGAGGGAGCAGTACTTC.

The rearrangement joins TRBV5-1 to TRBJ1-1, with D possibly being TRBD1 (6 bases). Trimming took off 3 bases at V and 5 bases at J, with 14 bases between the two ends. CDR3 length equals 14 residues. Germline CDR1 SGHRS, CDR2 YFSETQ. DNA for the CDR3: TGCGCCAGCAGCTCAACAGGGAGCGATACTGAAGCTTTCTTT. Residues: CASSSTGSDTEAFF.

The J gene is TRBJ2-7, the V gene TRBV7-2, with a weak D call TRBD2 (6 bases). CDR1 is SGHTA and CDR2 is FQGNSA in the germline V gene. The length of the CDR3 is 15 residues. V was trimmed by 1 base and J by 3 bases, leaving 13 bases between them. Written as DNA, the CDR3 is TGTGCCAGCAGCTTAGGTTTTAGCGGAAACTACGAGCAGTACTTC. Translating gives CASSLGFSGNYEQYF.

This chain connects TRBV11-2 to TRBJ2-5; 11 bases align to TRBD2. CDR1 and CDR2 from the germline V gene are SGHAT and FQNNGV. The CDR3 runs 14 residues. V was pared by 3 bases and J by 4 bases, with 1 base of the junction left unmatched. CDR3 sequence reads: CASSFTSGGETQYF. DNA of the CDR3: TGTGCCAGCAGCTTCACTAGCGGGGGAGAGACCCAGTACTTC.

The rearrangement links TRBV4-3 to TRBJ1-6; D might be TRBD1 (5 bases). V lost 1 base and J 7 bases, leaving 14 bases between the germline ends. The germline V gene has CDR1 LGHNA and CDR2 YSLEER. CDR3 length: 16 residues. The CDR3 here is CASSQVVTATNSPLHF. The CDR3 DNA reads TGCGCCAGCAGCCAAGTTGTGACAGCCACCAATTCACCCCTCCACTTT.

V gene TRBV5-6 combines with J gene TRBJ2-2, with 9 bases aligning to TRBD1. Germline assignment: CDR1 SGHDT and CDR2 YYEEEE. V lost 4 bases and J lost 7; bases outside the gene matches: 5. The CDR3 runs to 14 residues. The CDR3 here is CASSAGQGSGELFF. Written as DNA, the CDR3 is TGTGCCAGCAGCGCGGGACAGGGTAGCGGGGAGCTGTTTTTT.

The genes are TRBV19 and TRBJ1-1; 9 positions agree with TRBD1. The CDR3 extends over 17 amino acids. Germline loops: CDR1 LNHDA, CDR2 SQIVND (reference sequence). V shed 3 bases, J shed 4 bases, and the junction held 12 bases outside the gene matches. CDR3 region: CASSIDGTGYWSTEAFF. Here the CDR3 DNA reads TGTGCCAGTAGTATCGACGGGACAGGGTATTGGAGCACTGAAGCTTTCTTT.

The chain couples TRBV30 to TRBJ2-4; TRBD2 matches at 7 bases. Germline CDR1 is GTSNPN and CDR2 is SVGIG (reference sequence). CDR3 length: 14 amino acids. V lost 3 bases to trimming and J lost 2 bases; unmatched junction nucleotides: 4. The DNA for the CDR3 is TGTGCCTGGAGCGTCGGGGGGACCAAAAACATTCAGTACTTC. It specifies CAWSVGGTKNIQYF.

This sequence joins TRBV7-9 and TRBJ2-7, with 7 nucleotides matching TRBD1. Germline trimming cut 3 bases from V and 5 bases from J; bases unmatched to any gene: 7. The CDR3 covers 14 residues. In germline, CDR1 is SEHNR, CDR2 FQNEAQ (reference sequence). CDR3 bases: TGTGCCAGCAGCTTTCATCAGGGGGTCGACGAGCAGTACTTC. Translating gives CASSFHQGVDEQYF.

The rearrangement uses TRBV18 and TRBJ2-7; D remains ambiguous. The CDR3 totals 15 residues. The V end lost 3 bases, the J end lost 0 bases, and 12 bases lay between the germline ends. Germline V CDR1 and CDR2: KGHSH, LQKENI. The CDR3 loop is CASSPRGYSSYEQYF. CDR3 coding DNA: TGTGCCAGCTCACCTCGCGGATATAGCTCCTACGAGCAGTACTTC.

CDR3 sequence (DNA): TGTGCCAGCAGCCCAGGCCACGGCGGGGGATATGGCTACACCTTC. Translated: CASSPGHGGGYGYTF. The chain is built from TRBV9 and TRBJ1-2; D may be TRBD1 (5 bases). Per germline, CDR1 SGDLS and CDR2 YYNGEE. CDR3 size: 15 residues. V was pared by 4 bases and J by 5 bases, with 18 bases between.

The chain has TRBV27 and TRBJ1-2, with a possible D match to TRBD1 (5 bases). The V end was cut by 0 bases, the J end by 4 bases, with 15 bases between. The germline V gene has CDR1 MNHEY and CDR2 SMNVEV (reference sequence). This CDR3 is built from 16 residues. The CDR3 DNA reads TGTGCCAGCAGTTTATCTCCGGCGGCGGGGGGCTATGGCTACACCTTC. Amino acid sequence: CASSLSPAAGGYGYTF.

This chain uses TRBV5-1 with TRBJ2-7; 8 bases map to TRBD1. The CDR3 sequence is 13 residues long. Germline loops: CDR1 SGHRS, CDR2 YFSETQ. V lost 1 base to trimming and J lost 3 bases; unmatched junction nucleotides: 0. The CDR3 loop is CASSLTGGYEQYF. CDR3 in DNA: TGCGCCAGCAGCTTGACAGGGGGCTACGAGCAGTACTTC. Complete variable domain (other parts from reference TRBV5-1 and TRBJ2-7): KAGVTQTPRYLIKTRGQQVTLSCSPISGHRSVSWYQQTPGQGLQFLFEYFSETQRNKGNFPGRFSGRQFSNSRSEMNVSTLELGDSALYLCASSLTGGYEQYFGPGTRLTVT.

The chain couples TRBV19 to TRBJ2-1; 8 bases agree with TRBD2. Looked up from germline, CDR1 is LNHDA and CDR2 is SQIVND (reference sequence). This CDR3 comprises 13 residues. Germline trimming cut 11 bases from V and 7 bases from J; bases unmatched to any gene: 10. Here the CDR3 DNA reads TGTGCCGTTGAGTCGGTAGCGGGGAATGAGCAGTTCTTC. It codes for CAVESVAGNEQFF.

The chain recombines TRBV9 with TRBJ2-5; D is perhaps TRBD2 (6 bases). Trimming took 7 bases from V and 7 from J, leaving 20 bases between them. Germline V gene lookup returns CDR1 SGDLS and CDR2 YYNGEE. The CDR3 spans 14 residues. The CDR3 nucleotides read TGTGCCAGCGGTAAGGAGGGGTTCTCGACGACCCAGTACTTC. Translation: CASGKEGFSTTQYF.

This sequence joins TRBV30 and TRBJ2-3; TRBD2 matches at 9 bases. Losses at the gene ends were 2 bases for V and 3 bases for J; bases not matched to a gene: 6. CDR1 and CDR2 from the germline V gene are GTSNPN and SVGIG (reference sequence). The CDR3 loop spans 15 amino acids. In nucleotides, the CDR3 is TGTGCCTGGAGTTTTAGCGGGAGTGGGACAGATACGCAGTATTTT. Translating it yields CAWSFSGSGTDTQYF.

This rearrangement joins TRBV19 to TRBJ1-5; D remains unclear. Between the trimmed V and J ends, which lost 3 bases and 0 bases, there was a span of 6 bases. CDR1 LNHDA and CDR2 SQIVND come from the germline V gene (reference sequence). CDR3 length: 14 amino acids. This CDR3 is CASSISISNQPQHF. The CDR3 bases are TGTGCCAGTAGTATTTCCATTAGCAATCAGCCCCAGCATTTT.

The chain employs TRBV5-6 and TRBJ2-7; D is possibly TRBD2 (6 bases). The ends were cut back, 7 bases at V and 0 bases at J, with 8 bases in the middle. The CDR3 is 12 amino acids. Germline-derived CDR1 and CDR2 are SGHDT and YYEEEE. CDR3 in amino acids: CASRGSSYEQYF. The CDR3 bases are TGTGCCAGCCGGGGGAGCTCCTACGAGCAGTACTTC.

As DNA, the CDR3 is TGTGCCAGCTCACCCAGGGGGGTGAGGAACACTGAAGCTTTCTTT. It translates to CASSPRGVRNTEAFF. The rearrangement uses TRBV18 and TRBJ1-1; TRBD1 matches at 7 bases. Germline V gene sequence: CDR1 KGHSH, CDR2 LQKENI. V gave up 3 bases and J gave up 1 base; unmatched junction bases: 5. The CDR3 extends over 15 amino acids. The full variable domain, completed using reference TRBV18 and TRBJ1-1, is NAGVMQNPRHLVRRRGQEARLRCSPMKGHSHVYWYRQLPEEGLKFMVYLQKENIIDESGMPKERFSAEFPKEGPSILRIQQVVRGDSAAYFCASSPRGVRNTEAFFGQGTRLTVV.

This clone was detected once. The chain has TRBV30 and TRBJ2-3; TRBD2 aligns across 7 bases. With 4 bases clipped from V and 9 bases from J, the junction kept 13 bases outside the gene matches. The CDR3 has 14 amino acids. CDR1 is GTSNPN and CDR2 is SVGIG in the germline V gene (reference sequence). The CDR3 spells CAWKFSGAWGTQYF. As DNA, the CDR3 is TGTGCCTGGAAATTCAGCGGGGCCTGGGGGACGCAGTATTTT.

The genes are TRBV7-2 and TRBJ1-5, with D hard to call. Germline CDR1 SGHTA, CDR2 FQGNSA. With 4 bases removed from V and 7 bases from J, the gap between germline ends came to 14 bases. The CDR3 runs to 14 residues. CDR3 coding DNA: TGTGCCAGCAGCTCACCAACCGGCGGACAGCCCCAGCATTTT. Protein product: CASSSPTGGQPQHF.

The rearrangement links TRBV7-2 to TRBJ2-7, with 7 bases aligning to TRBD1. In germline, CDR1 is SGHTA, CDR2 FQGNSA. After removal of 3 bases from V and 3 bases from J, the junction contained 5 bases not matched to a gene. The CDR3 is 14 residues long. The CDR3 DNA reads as TGTGCCAGCAGCTTGGCAGGGGGTGGCTACGAGCAGTACTTC. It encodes CASSLAGGGYEQYF.

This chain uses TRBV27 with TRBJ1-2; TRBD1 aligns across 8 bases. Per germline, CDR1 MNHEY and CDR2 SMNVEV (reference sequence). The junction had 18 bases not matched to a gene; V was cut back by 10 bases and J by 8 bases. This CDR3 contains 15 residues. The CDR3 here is CATRWQGAPLGGYTF. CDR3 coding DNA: TGTGCCACCCGATGGCAGGGGGCCCCACTGGGAGGCTACACCTTC.

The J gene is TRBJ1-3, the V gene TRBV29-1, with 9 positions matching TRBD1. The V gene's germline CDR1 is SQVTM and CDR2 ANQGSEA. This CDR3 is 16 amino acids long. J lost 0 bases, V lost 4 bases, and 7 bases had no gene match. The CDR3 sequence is CSVAVTGGFSGNTIYF. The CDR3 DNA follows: TGCAGCGTTGCGGTGACAGGGGGATTCTCTGGAAACACCATATATTTT.

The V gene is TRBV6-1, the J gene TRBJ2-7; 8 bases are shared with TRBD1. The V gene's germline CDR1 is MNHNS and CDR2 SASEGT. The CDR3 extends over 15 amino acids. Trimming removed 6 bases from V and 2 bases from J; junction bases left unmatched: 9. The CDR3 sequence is CASSGQGSITYEQYF. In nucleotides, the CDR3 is TGTGCCAGCAGCGGACAGGGATCGATCACCTACGAGCAGTACTTC.

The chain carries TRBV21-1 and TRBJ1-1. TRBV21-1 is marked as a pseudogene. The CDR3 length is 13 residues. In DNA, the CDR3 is TGTGCCAGCATCGGTGGTCTCGGGGGTGAAGCTTTCTTT. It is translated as CASIGGLGGEAFF.

As DNA, the CDR3 is TGTGCCAGCAGCCAACTAGGGCCGGGATTGGAGACCCAGTACTTC. This translates into CASSQLGPGLETQYF. The chain links TRBV14 to TRBJ2-5; perhaps TRBD2 as D (5 bases). Germline CDR1 SGHDN, CDR2 FVKESK. V was shortened by 2 bases and J by 5 bases, with 15 bases between the two germline ends. The CDR3 spans 15 residues.